The clone carrying this T cell receptor beta chain was recorded at least ten times. Its antigen is not known. The study excluded patients with other autoimmune diseases, uncontrolled infections, pregnancy or lactation. Diagnosis was based on clinical symptoms, serum thyroxine, TRAb, thyroid ultrasound and orbital computed tomography. The TCR beta CDR3 regions underwent amplification from RNA transcripts. Second-round multiplex PCR followed a first-round RT-PCR using HTBI primers. TCRdb re-analysed the multiplex PCR reads in MiXCR, keeping a single row per CDR3 protein. The repertoire holds roughly 400,000 distinct CDR3 sequences, with about 17% as singletons. This specimen comes from a study of Graves' ophthalmopathy and Graves' hyperthyroidism. This CDR3 spans 13 amino acids. Trimming removed 5 bases from V and 4 bases from J, with 9 bases in between. Germline V gene lookup returns CDR1 SGHTA and CDR2 FQGNSA.

The study, taken as a whole, reports: Cross-validated, the 13-signature model showed 87.88%/81.08% sensitivity/specificity, and 80%/75% in the test set. The model's ophthalmopathy progression predictions had approximately 71% sensitivity and 72.22% specificity.

This sequence originates from an adult woman with stable Graves' hyperthyroidism. The V call is TRBV7-2, the J call TRBJ1-5; D uncertain. Sequences were obtained from peripheral blood. CDR3 protein: CASSLQRNQPQHF. The CDR3 DNA sequence: TGTGCCAGCAGCCTACAGCGAAATCAGCCCCAGCATTTT.